This TCR beta chain is drawn from a study of blood T cell repertoires in COVID-19. Overall study context: Samples of COVID-19 (acute and convalescent) were obtained from the United States, Italy and Spain.

The V gene end was trimmed by 1 base and the J gene end by 5 bases; junction bases not matched to a gene: 8. CDR1 and CDR2 (germline): LNHDA, SQIVND (reference sequence). The CDR3 loop spans 16 amino acids. Profiled with immunoSEQ multiplex PCR; TCRdb holds only in-frame clones, not every one. The sample shows under 200,000 clones, roughly 81% of them seen only once. This clone was found a few times. The sequencing sample was made of peripheral blood. The genes are TRBV19 and TRBJ1-5; 7 positions agree with TRBD1. The source is a man aged 40-49 years with acute or convalescent COVID-19. CDR3 nucleotide sequence: TGTGCCAGTAGTATAGTCCCAGGGGGAAACGATCAGCCCCAGCATTTT. Its protein is CASSIVPGGNDQPQHF. Drawing the rest from reference TRBV19 and TRBJ1-5, the complete variable domain is DGGITQSPKYLFRKEGQNVTLSCEQNLNHDAMYWYRQDPGQGLRLIYYSQIVNDFQKGDIAEGYSVSREKKESFPLTVTSAQKNPTAFYLCASSIVPGGNDQPQHFGDGTRLSIL.